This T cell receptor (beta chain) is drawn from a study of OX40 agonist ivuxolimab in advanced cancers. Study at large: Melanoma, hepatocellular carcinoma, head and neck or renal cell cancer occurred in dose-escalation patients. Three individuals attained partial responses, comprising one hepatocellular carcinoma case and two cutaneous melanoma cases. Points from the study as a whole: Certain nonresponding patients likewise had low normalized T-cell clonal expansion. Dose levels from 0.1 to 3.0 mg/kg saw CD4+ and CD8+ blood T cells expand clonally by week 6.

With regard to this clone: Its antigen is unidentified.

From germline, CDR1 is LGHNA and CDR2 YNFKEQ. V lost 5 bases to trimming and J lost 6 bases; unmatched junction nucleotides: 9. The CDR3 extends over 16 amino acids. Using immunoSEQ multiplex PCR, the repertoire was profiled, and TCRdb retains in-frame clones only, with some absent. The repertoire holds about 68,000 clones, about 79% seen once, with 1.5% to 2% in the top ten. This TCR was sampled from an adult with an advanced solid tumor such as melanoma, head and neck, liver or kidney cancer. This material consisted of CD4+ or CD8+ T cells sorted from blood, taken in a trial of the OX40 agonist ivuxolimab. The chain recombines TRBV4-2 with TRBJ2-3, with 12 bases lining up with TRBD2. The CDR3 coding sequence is TGTGCCAGCAGCTCGCCCACTAGCGGGAGGATGGATACGCAGTATTTT. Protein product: CASSSPTSGRMDTQYF.